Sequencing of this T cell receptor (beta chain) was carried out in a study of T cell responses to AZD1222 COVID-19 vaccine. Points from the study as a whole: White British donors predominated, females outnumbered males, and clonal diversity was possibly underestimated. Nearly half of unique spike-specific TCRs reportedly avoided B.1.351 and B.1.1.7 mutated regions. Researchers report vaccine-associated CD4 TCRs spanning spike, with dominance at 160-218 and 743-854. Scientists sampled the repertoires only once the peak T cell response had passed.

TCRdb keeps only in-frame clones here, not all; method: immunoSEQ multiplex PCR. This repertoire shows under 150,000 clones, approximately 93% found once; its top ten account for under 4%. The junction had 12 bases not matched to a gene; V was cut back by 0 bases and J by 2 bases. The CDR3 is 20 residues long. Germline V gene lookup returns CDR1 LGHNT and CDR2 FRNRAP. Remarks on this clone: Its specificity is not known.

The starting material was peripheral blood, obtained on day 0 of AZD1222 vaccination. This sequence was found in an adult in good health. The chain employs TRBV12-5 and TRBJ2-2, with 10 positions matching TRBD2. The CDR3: CASGLVLSTVAGGNTGELFF. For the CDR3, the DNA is TGTGCTAGTGGTTTGGTACTCTCAACGGTAGCGGGAGGTAACACCGGGGAGCTGTTTTTT.